The 30 T cell receptor beta chains below were found in one sample sequenced in a study of T-cell memory formation after mild COVID-19. TCRdb analysed the 5' RACE reads with MiXCR anew, one entry per CDR3 protein. The sample lists about 440,000 distinct CDR3 sequences; roughly 20% were seen once. The sample consisted of PBMCs or a T cell subset sorted from them (not recorded which). The receptors were sampled from an adult woman who had mild COVID-19 (a few samples of this study predate the infection). Cell type and time point are not known.

This clonotype has more than one count but fewer than ten. The chain combines TRBV9 with TRBJ2-5; D gene unclear. Germline V gene sequence: CDR1 SGDLS, CDR2 YYNGEE. V was clipped by 0 bases and J by 5 bases, with 8 bases between them. There are 13 residues in the CDR3. The CDR3 spells CASSVGGAETQYF. In DNA form, the CDR3 reads TGTGCCAGCAGCGTAGGAGGTGCTGAGACCCAGTACTTC.

This chain uses TRBV29-1 with TRBJ1-4, with D maybe TRBD1 (5 bases). The CDR3 length is 13 residues. Germline-derived CDR1 and CDR2 are SQVTM and ANQGSEA. Trimming pared 5 bases from V and 7 bases from J, leaving 14 bases between. The CDR3 spells CSVFAGYGEKLFF. CDR3 DNA sequence: TGCAGCGTTTTCGCAGGGTATGGTGAAAAACTGTTTTTT.

This clonotype was seen only a few times. V is TRBV29-1 and J is TRBJ2-7; D perhaps matches TRBD2 (6 bases). The CDR3 length is 14 residues. The V end lost 6 bases, the J end lost 0 bases, and 15 bases lay between the germline ends. Germline CDR1 is SQVTM and CDR2 is ANQGSEA. DNA of the CDR3: TGCAGCGTCGTGGACTACGAAAGCTCCTACGAGCAGTACTTC. Protein: CSVVDYESSYEQYF.

A remark on this clonotype: This CDR3 is missing its conserved last phenylalanine or tryptophan, likely due to a read error. The chain has TRBV4-1 and TRBJ2-5; perhaps TRBD2 as D (6 bases). CDR3 length: 16 amino acids. The V end lost 4 bases, the J end lost 0 bases, and 15 bases lay between the germline ends. Germline values: CDR1 MGHRA, CDR2 YSYEKL. The CDR3 reads CASSPGTRPYQETQYY. Here the CDR3 DNA reads TGCGCCAGCAGCCCGGGGACTCGCCCGTACCAAGAGACCCAGTACTAC.

Only a few counts were recorded for this clonotype. The rearrangement joins TRBV12-3 or TRBV12-4 to TRBJ2-4; D could derive from TRBD1 or TRBD2 (5 bases each). The CDR3 totals 16 residues. Trimming left V 2 bases short and J 0 bases short, with 11 bases between. The CDR3 sequence is CASSLWGTVAKNIQYF. The CDR3, as DNA: TGTGCCAGCAGTTTATGGGGGACCGTAGCCAAAAACATTCAGTACTTC.

This clonotype was detected a few times. The chain employs TRBV20-1 and TRBJ1-2; a possible D gene is TRBD1 (5 bases). This CDR3 contains 14 residues. Germline CDR1 DFQATT, CDR2 SNEGSKA (reference sequence). V was clipped by 6 bases and J by 0 bases, with 14 bases between them. The CDR3 here is CSAPGEDANYGYTF. In nucleotides, the CDR3 is TGCAGTGCCCCGGGGGAGGATGCTAACTATGGCTACACCTTC.

The genes are TRBV6-6 and TRBJ2-7; 8 nucleotides agree with TRBD1. V trimming: 6 bases; J trimming: 2 bases; junction bases outside the gene matches: 9. CDR1 MNHNY and CDR2 SVGAGI come from the germline V gene (reference sequence). The CDR3 runs to 15 residues. CDR3 coding DNA: TGTGCCAGCAGCTCCGGGACAGGTCTCCCCTACGAGCAGTACTTC. This translates into CASSSGTGLPYEQYF.

This chain links TRBV9 with TRBJ1-5, with D perhaps TRBD1 (6 bases). CDR1 SGDLS and CDR2 YYNGEE come from the germline V gene. The CDR3 has 23 residues. V lost 0 bases and J lost 0, with 31 bases in between. For the CDR3, the DNA is TGTGCCAGCAGCGTAGTAGGGGGGGGCCATCCAGTCCAGGGCGGAAATAGCAATCAGCCCCAGCATTTT. Its protein product is CASSVVGGGHPVQGGNSNQPQHF.

This clonotype was detected only a few times. The V and J genes are TRBV10-3 and TRBJ1-1; no firm D call. The CDR3 consists of 13 residues. Trimming cost V 6 bases and J 7 bases, with 15 bases left between them. Per germline, CDR1 ENHRY and CDR2 SYGVKD. The CDR3 coding sequence is TGTGCCATCAGCTTAGGATCGGGGATTGAAGCTTTCTTT. This encodes CAISLGSGIEAFF.

The chain has TRBV6-2 or TRBV6-3 and TRBJ2-1, with 7 bases that match TRBD1. Germline V gene lookup returns CDR1 MNHEY and CDR2 SVGEGT. There are 17 residues in the CDR3. J was trimmed by 2 bases and V by 5 bases; bases with no gene match: 12. DNA of the CDR3: TGTGCCAGCAGTGCCCGGGACAGACGATTGACCTACAATGAGCAGTTCTTC. Amino acid sequence: CASSARDRRLTYNEQFF.

This clonotype showed up just a few times. The rearrangement uses TRBV7-6 and TRBJ2-5; D gene uncertain. The CDR3 loop spans 12 amino acids. Germline CDR1 SGHVS, CDR2 FNYEAQ. V lost 5 bases and J lost 5, with 9 bases in between. The CDR3 loop reads CASSPHAETQYF. The DNA of the CDR3 is TGTGCCAGCAGCCCCCATGCGGAGACCCAGTACTTC. The whole variable domain, filled in from reference TRBV7-6 and TRBJ2-5, reads GAGVSQSPRYKVTKRGQDVALRCDPISGHVSLYWYRQALGQGPEFLTYFNYEAQQDKSGLPNDRFSAERPEGSISTLTIQRTEQRDSAMYRCASSPHAETQYFGPGTRLLVL.

The chain employs TRBV18 and TRBJ1-2; D is ambiguous. CDR3 length equals 15 residues. In germline, CDR1 is KGHSH, CDR2 LQKENI. Trimming shortened V by 6 bases and J by 0 bases, and 14 bases separated the two germline ends. CDR3 region: CASSNRAQANYGYTF. CDR3 bases: TGTGCCAGCTCGAACCGGGCCCAGGCTAACTATGGCTACACCTTC.

The chain carries TRBV4-1 and TRBJ1-4; TRBD1 agrees at 7 bases. CDR3 length: 15 amino acids. The junction had 3 bases not matched to a gene; V was cut back by 2 bases and J by 3 bases. CDR1 and CDR2 (germline): MGHRA, YSYEKL. The CDR3 here is CASSQQGVPNEKLFF. As DNA, the CDR3 is TGCGCCAGCAGCCAACAGGGGGTCCCTAATGAAAAACTGTTTTTT.

This clonotype was found a few times. The rearrangement joins TRBV6-2 or TRBV6-3 to TRBJ2-2; D uncertain. The germline CDR1 and CDR2 sequences are MNHEY and SVGEGT. With 7 bases removed from V and 4 bases from J, the gap between germline ends came to 10 bases. The CDR3 contains 13 residues. The CDR3 coding sequence is TGTGCCAGCACCAGACCTTCCACCGGGGAGCTGTTTTTT. This codes for CASTRPSTGELFF.

This clonotype was observed a handful of times. V gene TRBV9 combines with J gene TRBJ2-7; 9 bases line up with TRBD1. The V gene end was trimmed by 0 bases and the J gene end by 4 bases; junction bases not matched to a gene: 5. Germline V CDR1 and CDR2: SGDLS, YYNGEE. The CDR3 consists of 15 residues. CDR3 DNA: TGTGCCAGCAGCGTAGCGGGACAGGGTAATTACGAGCAGTACTTC. Protein: CASSVAGQGNYEQYF.

This clonotype turned up a few times. This chain joins TRBV12-3 or TRBV12-4 and TRBJ2-1, with 9 bases identical to TRBD2. The CDR3 has 14 amino acids. The V segment lost 7 bases and the J segment 5 bases; nucleotides outside the gene matches: 6. The CDR3 spells CASIIAGVNNEQFF. The CDR3 DNA reads TGTGCCAGCATCATAGCGGGAGTAAACAATGAGCAGTTCTTC.

This clonotype appeared a single time. This chain uses TRBV11-2 with TRBJ2-3; D remains ambiguous. From germline, CDR1 is SGHAT and CDR2 FQNNGV. This CDR3 has 15 amino acids. Trimming took off 2 bases at V and 0 bases at J, with 9 bases between the two ends. The CDR3 DNA sequence: TGTGCCAGCAGCTTACGACGATGGAGCACAGATACGCAGTATTTT. This translates into CASSLRRWSTDTQYF.

This clonotype has only a few counts. This chain links TRBV5-6 with TRBJ1-5, with 10 bases matching TRBD1. Germline V gene lookup returns CDR1 SGHDT and CDR2 YYEEEE. This CDR3 has 17 amino acids. The V and J ends lost 1 base and 1 base, in that order; junction bases with no gene match: 5. This chain's CDR3 is CASSLYGTGASNQPQHF. Here the CDR3 DNA reads TGTGCCAGCAGCTTGTACGGGACAGGGGCGAGCAATCAGCCCCAGCATTTT. The entire variable domain, with the rest obtained from reference TRBV5-6 and TRBJ1-5, is as follows: DAGVTQSPTHLIKTRGQQVTLRCSPKSGHDTVSWYQQALGQGPQFIFQYYEEEERQRGNFPDRFSGHQFPNYSSELNVNALLLGDSALYLCASSLYGTGASNQPQHFGDGTRLSIL.

This clonotype was seen only a few times. The J gene is TRBJ2-1, the V gene TRBV24-1, with D possibly called TRBD1 or TRBD2 (5 bases each). CDR3 length: 17 amino acids. Germline V CDR1 and CDR2: KGHDR, SFDVKD. With 8 bases removed from V and 7 bases from J, the gap between germline ends came to 26 bases. The CDR3 sequence is CATKGETDTRGKNEQFF. The DNA for the CDR3 is TGTGCCACCAAGGGAGAGACGGACACTCGGGGAAAAAATGAGCAGTTCTTC.

The rearrangement uses TRBV4-2 and TRBJ2-3, with unresolved D. The germline V gene has CDR1 LGHNA and CDR2 YNFKEQ. The CDR3 spans 14 residues. The V end lost 0 bases, the J end lost 3 bases, and 7 bases lay between the germline ends. CDR3 sequence (DNA): TGTGCCAGCAGCCAAGAATACGCGACAGATACGCAGTATTTT. This gives the protein CASSQEYATDTQYF.

This clonotype was seen more than once but under ten times. The chain joins TRBV4-1 to TRBJ1-2; D gene ambiguous. Trimming left V 4 bases short and J 5 bases short, with 20 bases between. Germline CDR1 MGHRA, CDR2 YSYEKL. The CDR3 is made up of 16 amino acids. CDR3 DNA sequence: TGCGCCAGCAGCCCAACCGGCGGAGCCGCGGGGTATGGCTACACCTTC. Protein product: CASSPTGGAAGYGYTF.

J is TRBJ1-1 and V is TRBV5-1; 10 nucleotides line up with TRBD1. V was pared by 4 bases and J by 3 bases, with 9 bases of the junction left unmatched. Germline V lookup: CDR1 SGHRS, CDR2 YFSETQ. This CDR3 region has 16 residues. CDR3 loop: CASSLGQGYRDTEAFF. The CDR3, as DNA: TGCGCCAGCAGCCTGGGACAGGGGTATCGGGACACTGAAGCTTTCTTT.

This clonotype was observed a few times. J is TRBJ2-1 and V is TRBV12-3 or TRBV12-4; D may match TRBD1 or TRBD2 (5 bases each). The germline V and J ends were trimmed by 6 bases and 9 bases, with 21 bases remaining between them. The CDR3 sequence is 15 residues long. Here the CDR3 DNA reads TGTGCCAGCAGGGTCTGGGTTGGGGGTTCTGGTGAGCAGTTCTTC. Encoded protein: CASRVWVGGSGEQFF.

Only a few counts were recorded for this clonotype. The rearrangement uses TRBV5-6 and TRBJ2-1, with D perhaps given as TRBD1 or TRBD2 (5 bases each). V lost 4 bases and J lost 2, with 7 bases in between. This CDR3 comprises 13 residues. The germline gives CDR1 SGHDT, CDR2 YYEEEE. CDR3 sequence reads: CASSGGTYNEQFF. The CDR3 bases are TGTGCCAGCAGCGGGGGAACCTACAATGAGCAGTTCTTC.

This clonotype has only a few counts. The chain joins TRBV12-3 or TRBV12-4 to TRBJ1-2; 8 bases line up with TRBD1. This CDR3 is built from 15 residues. The trim removed 5 bases at V and 8 bases at J, leaving 13 bases unmatched. Here the CDR3 DNA reads TGTGCCAGCAGTCCCTATGCGGGGGACAGGCAGGGCTACACCTTC. It specifies CASSPYAGDRQGYTF.

The rearrangement links TRBV7-3 to TRBJ2-1; D is unresolved. CDR3 length: 13 amino acids. Trimming took off 1 base at V and 9 bases at J, with 10 bases between the two ends. The germline V gene encodes CDR1 SGHTA and CDR2 FQGTGA. In DNA form, the CDR3 reads TGTGCCAGCAGCTTAAAACACACGGGTGAGCAGTTCTTC. This gives the protein CASSLKHTGEQFF.

This clonotype appeared many times. The chain recombines TRBV7-9 with TRBJ2-7; 8 bases align to TRBD1. Losses at the gene ends were 5 bases for V and 3 bases for J; bases not matched to a gene: 3. The germline gives CDR1 SEHNR, CDR2 FQNEAQ (reference sequence). This CDR3 contains 13 residues. In DNA, the CDR3 is TGTGCCAGCAGCCATACAGGGGGCTACGAGCAGTACTTC. It encodes CASSHTGGYEQYF.

The sample holds a few counts of this clonotype. This chain joins TRBV5-1 and TRBJ1-1; 11 nucleotides line up with TRBD1. The CDR3 has 16 amino acids. J lost 4 bases, V lost 4 bases, and 9 bases had no gene match. Germline V gene sequence: CDR1 SGHRS, CDR2 YFSETQ. The CDR3 DNA sequence: TGCGCCAGCAGCCCAGGACAGGGGGCGGCCCGCACTGAAGCTTTCTTT. Amino acid sequence: CASSPGQGAARTEAFF.

In its sample, this clonotype was seen once. This chain joins TRBV4-1 and TRBJ1-1; 7 nucleotides line up with TRBD1. V lost 1 base to trimming and J lost 1 base; unmatched junction nucleotides: 0. The CDR3 runs to 14 residues. Germline values: CDR1 MGHRA, CDR2 YSYEKL. CDR3 DNA: TGCGCCAGCAGCCAAGGGGACAGGAACACTGAAGCTTTCTTT. Amino acid sequence: CASSQGDRNTEAFF.

This clonotype appeared a few times. The genes are TRBV15 and TRBJ1-4; 7 bases match TRBD1. CDR1 is LNHNV, CDR2 YYDKDF, per germline (reference sequence). The J segment lost 4 bases and the V segment lost 4 bases, leaving 6 bases of the junction unmatched. CDR3 length: 15 residues. The CDR3 DNA reads as TGTGCCACCAGCATCTCGACAGGGATTAATGAAAAACTGTTTTTT. Translating gives CATSISTGINEKLFF. Full variable domain (remainder filled in from reference TRBV15 and TRBJ1-4): DAMVIQNPRYQVTQFGKPVTLSCSQTLNHNVMYWYQQKSSQAPKLLFHYYDKDFNNEADTPDNFQSRRPNTSFCFLDIRSPGLGDTAMYLCATSISTGINEKLFFGSGTQLSVL.